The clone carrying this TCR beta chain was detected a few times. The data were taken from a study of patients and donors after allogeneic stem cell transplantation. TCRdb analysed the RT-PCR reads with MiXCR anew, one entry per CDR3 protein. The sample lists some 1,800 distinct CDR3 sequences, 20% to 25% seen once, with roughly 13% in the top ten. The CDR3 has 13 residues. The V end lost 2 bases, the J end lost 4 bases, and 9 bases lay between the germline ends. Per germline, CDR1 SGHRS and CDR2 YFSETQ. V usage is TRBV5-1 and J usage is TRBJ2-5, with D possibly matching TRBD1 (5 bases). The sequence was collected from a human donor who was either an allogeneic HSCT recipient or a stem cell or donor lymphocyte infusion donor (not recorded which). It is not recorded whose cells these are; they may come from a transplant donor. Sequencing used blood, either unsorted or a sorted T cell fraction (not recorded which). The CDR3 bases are TGCGCCAGCAGCTTCCGACAGTCAGAGACCCAGTACTTC. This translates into CASSFRQSETQYF. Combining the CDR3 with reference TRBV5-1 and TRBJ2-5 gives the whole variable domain KAGVTQTPRYLIKTRGQQVTLSCSPISGHRSVSWYQQTPGQGLQFLFEYFSETQRNKGNFPGRFSGRQFSNSRSEMNVSTLELGDSALYLCASSFRQSETQYFGPGTRLLVL.